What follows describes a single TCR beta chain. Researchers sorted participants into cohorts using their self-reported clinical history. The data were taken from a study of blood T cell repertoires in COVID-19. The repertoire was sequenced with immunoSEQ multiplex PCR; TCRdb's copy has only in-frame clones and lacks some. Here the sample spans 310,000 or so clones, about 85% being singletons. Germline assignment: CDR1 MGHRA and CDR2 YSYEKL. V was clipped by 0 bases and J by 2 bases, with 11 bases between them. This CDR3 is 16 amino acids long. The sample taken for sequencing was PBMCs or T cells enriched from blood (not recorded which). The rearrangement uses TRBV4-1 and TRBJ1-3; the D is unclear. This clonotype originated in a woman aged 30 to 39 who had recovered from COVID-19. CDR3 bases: TGCGCCAGCAGCCAAGAAGGCGGGGTGGCTGGAAACACCATATATTTT. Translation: CASSQEGGVAGNTIYF.